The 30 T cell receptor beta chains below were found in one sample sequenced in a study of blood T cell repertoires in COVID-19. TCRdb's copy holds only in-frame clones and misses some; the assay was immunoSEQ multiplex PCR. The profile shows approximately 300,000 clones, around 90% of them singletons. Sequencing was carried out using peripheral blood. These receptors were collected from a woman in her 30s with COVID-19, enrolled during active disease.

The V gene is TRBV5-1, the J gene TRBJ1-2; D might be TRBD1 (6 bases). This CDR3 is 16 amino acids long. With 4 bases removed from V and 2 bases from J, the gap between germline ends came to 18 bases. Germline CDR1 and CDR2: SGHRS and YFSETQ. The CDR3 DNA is TGCGCCAGCAGCCCGATTGGGTGGACAGACAACTATGGCTACACCTTC. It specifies CASSPIGWTDNYGYTF.

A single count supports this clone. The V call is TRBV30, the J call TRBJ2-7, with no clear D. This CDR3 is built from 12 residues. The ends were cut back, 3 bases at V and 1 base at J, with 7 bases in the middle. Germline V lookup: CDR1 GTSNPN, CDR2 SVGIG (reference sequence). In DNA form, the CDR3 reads TGTGCCTGGAGCAGGCAGTCCTACGAGCAGTACTTC. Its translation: CAWSRQSYEQYF.

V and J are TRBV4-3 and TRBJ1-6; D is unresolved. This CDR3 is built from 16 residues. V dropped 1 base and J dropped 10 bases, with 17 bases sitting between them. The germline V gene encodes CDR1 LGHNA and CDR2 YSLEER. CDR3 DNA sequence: TGCGCCAGCAGCCAAGGGACTCCTCGAGGTAGCTCACCCCTCCACTTT. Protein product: CASSQGTPRGSSPLHF.

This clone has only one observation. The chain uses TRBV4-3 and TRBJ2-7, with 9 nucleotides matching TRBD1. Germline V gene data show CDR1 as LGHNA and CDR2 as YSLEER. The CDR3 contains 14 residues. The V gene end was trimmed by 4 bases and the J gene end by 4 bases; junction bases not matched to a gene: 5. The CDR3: CASSLRQGGYEQYF. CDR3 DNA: TGCGCCAGCAGCCTTCGACAGGGGGGGTACGAGCAGTACTTC.

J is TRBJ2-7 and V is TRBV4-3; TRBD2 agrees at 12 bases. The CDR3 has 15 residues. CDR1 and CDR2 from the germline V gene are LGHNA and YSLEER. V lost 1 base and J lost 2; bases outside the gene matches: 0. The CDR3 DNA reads TGCGCCAGCAGCCAAGGGACTAGCGGGACCTACGAGCAGTACTTC. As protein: CASSQGTSGTYEQYF.

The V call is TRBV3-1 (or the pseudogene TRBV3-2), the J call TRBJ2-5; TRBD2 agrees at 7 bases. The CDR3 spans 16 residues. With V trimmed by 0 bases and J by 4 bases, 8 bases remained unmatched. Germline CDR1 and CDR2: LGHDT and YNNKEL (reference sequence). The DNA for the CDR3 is TGTGCCAGCAGCCAAGAGGCAAGCGGGAATAGAGAGACCCAGTACTTC. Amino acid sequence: CASSQEASGNRETQYF.

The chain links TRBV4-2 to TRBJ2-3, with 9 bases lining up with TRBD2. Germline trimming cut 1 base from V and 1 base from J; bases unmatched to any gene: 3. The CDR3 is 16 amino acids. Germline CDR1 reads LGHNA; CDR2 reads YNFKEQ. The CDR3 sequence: CASSQGEREGTDTQYF. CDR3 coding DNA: TGTGCCAGCAGCCAAGGGGAGCGGGAGGGCACAGATACGCAGTATTTT.

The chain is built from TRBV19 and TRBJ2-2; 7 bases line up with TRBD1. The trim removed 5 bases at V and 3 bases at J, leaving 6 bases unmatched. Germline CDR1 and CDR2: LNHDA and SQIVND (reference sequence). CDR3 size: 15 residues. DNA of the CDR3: TGTGCCAGTAGTGCGATCGACAGGGACACCGGGGAGCTGTTTTTT. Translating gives CASSAIDRDTGELFF.

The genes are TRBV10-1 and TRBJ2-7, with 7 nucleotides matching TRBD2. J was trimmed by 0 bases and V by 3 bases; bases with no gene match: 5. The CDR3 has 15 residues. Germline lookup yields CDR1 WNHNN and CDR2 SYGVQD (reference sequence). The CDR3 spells CASSDTGGSSYEQYF. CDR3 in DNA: TGCGCCAGCAGTGACACGGGGGGATCCTCCTACGAGCAGTACTTC.

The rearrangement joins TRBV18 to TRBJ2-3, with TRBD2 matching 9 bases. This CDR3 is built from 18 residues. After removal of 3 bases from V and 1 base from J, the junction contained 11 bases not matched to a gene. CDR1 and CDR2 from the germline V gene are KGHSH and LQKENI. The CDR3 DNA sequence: TGTGCCAGCTCACCTACGGGGCCTAGCGGGACAGGCACAGATACGCAGTATTTT. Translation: CASSPTGPSGTGTDTQYF.

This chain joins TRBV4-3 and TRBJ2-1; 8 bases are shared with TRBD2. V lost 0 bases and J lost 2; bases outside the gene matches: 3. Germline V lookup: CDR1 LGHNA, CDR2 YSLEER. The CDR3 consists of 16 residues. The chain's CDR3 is CASSQDLGGAYNEQFF. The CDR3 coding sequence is TGCGCCAGCAGCCAAGATCTCGGGGGGGCCTACAATGAGCAGTTCTTC.

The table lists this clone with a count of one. CDR3 sequence (DNA): TGTGCCAGCAGCAGGCCGGGACACCGGGCGGGGAACACTGAAGCTTTCTTT. Residues: CASSRPGHRAGNTEAFF. The chain joins TRBV5-6 to TRBJ1-1, with TRBD1 as a possible D gene (6 bases). CDR1 and CDR2 from the germline V gene are SGHDT and YYEEEE. This CDR3 region has 17 residues. V was clipped by 4 bases and J by 1 base, with 20 bases between them.

The CDR3 loop reads CASSPVDRGSEQYF. The CDR3 DNA sequence: TGTGCCAGCAGTCCCGTAGATAGGGGCAGCGAGCAGTACTTC. V is TRBV28 and J is TRBJ2-7; D perhaps matches TRBD1 (5 bases). CDR1 is MDHEN and CDR2 is SYDVKM in the germline V gene. Trimming shortened V by 5 bases and J by 6 bases, and 17 bases separated the two germline ends. CDR3 length equals 14 residues.

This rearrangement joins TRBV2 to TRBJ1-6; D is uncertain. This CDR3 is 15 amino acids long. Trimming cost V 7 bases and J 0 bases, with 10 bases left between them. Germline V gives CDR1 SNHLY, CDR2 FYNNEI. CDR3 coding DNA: TGTGCCAGCAAGGGAGAAAGCTCCTATAATTCACCCCTCCACTTT. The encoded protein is CASKGESSYNSPLHF.

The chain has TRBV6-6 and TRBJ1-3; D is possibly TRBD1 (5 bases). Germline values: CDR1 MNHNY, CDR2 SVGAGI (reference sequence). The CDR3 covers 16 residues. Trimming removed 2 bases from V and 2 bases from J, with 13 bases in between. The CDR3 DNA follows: TGTGCCAGCAGTTACGGGCTCAGGGATACTGGAAACACCATATATTTT. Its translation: CASSYGLRDTGNTIYF.

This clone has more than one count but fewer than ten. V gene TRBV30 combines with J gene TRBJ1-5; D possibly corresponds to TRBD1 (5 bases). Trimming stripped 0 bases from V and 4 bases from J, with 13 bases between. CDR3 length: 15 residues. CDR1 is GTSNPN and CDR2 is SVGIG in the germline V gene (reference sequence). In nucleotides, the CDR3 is TGTGCCTGGAGTGTATTCGGGACTTCTAATCAGCCCCAGCATTTT. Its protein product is CAWSVFGTSNQPQHF.

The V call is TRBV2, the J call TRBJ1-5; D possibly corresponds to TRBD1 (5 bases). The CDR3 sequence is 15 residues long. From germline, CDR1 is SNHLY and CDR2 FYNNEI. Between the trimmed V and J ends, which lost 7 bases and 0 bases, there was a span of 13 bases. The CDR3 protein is CASKVGTSSNQPQHF. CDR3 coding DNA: TGTGCCAGCAAGGTTGGGACTTCTAGCAATCAGCCCCAGCATTTT. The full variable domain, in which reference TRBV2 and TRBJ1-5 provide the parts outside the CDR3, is EPEVTQTPSHQVTQMGQEVILRCVPISNHLYFYWYRQILGQKVEFLVSFYNNEISEKSEIFDDQFSVERPDGSNFTLKIRSTKLEDSAMYFCASKVGTSSNQPQHFGDGTRLSIL.

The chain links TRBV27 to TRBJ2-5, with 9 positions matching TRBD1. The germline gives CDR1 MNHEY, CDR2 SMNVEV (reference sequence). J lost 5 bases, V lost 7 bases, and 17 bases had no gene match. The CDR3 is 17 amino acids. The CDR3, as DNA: TGTGCCAGCACCACCCTCGCTCGGGACAGGGTCCAGGAGACCCAGTACTTC. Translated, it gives CASTTLARDRVQETQYF.

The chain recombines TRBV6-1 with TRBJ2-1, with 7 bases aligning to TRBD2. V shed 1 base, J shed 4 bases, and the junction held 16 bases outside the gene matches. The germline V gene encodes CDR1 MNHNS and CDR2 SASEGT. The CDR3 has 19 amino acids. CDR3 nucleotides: TGTGCCAGCAGTGAAGGCGAACCCGGGACTACCTTAGCTTACAATGAGCAGTTCTTC. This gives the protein CASSEGEPGTTLAYNEQFF.

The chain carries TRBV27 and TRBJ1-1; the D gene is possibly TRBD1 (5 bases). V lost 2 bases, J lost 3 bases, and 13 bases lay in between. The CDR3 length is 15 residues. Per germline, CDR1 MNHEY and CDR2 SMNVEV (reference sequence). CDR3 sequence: CASSLGPGGDTEAFF. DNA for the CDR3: TGTGCCAGCAGTTTAGGGCCGGGGGGGGACACTGAAGCTTTCTTT.

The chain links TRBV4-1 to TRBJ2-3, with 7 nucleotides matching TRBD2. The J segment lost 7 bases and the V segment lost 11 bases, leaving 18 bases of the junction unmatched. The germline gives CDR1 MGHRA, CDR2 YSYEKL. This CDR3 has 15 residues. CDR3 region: CASRPGEGAHYTQYF. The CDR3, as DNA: TGCGCCTCTCGCCCGGGGGAGGGCGCCCATTATACGCAGTATTTT.

DNA for the CDR3: TGTGCCAGCAGCCCGGGACAGGTCTCCTACGAGCAGTACTTC. This gives the protein CASSPGQVSYEQYF. The chain links TRBV5-4 to TRBJ2-7; 8 bases line up with TRBD1. Germline lookup yields CDR1 SGHNT and CDR2 YYREEE (reference sequence). Trimming at V came to 4 bases and at J to 0 bases, leaving 3 bases not matched to a gene. The CDR3 spans 14 residues.

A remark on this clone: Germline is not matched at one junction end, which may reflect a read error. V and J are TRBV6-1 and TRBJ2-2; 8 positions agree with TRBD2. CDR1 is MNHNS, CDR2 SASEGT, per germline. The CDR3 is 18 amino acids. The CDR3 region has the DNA TGTGCCAGCAGGGAAGTAGCGGGGAGGGAGAGGCTCACCGGGGAGCTGTTTTTT. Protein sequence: CASREVAGRERLTGELFF.

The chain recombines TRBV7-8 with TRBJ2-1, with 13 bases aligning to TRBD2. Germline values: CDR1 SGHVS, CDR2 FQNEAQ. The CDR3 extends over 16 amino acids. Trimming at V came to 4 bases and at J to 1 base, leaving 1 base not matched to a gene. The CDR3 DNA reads TGTGCCAGCAGCTCACTAGCGGGAGGGTCCTACAATGAGCAGTTCTTC. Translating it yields CASSSLAGGSYNEQFF.

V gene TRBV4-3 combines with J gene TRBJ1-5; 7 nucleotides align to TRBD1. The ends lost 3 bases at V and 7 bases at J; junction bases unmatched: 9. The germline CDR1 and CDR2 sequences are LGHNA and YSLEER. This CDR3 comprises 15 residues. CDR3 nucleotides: TGCGCCAGCAGCCAGTATACAGGGGTCGTCCAGCCCCAGCATTTT. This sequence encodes CASSQYTGVVQPQHF.

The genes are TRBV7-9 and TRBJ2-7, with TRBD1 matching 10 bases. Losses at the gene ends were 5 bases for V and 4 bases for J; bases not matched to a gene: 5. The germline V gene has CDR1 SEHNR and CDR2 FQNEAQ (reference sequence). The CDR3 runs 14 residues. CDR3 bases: TGTGCCAGCAGCCGGGACAGGGGACTTTACGAGCAGTACTTC. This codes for CASSRDRGLYEQYF.

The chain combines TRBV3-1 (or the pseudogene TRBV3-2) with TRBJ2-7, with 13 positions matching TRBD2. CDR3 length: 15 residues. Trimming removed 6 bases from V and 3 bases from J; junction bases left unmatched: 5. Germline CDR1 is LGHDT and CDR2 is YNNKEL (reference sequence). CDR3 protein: CASRGTSGAIYEQYF. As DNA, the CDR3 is TGTGCCAGCAGAGGGACTAGCGGGGCGATCTACGAGCAGTACTTC.

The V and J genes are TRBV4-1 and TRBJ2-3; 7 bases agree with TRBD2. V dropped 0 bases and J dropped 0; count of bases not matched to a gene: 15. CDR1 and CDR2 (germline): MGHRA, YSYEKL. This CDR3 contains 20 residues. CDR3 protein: CASSQDSGGSGWSSTDTQYF. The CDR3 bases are TGCGCCAGCAGCCAAGATTCGGGCGGTAGCGGGTGGTCTAGCACAGATACGCAGTATTTT.

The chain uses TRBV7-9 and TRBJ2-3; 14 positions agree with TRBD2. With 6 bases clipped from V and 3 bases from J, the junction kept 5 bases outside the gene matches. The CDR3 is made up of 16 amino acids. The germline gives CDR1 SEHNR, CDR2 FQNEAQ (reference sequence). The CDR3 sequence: CASSPTSGRGTDTQYF. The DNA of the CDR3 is TGTGCCAGCAGTCCGACTAGCGGGAGGGGAACAGATACGCAGTATTTT.

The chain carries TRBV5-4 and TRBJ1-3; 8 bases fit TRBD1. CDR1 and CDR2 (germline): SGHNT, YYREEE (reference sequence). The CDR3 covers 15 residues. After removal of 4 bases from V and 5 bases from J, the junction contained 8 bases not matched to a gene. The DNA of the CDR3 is TGTGCCAGCAGCCGAGCCGGGACAGGCCGAAACACCATATATTTT. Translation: CASSRAGTGRNTIYF. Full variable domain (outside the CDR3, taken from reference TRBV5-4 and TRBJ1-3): ETGVTQSPTHLIKTRGQQVTLRCSSQSGHNTVSWYQQALGQGPQFIFQYYREEENGRGNFPPRFSGLQFPNYSSELNVNALELDDSALYLCASSRAGTGRNTIYFGEGSWLTVV.